The 18 T cell receptor beta chains below were found in one sample sequenced in a study of CD8 T cells in ankylosing spondylitis. Study-level points and caveats: A motif of fewer than ten highly homologous TCR beta variants was seen as apparently characteristic of ankylosing spondylitis blood.

These receptors are not linked to any known antigen. TCRdb passed the 5' RACE reads through MiXCR, listing each CDR3 protein once. The sample lists 650,000 to 800,000 distinct CDR3 sequences; around 19% were seen once. Sequenced sample: blood, either unsorted or a sorted T cell fraction (not recorded which). The receptors come from a male donor with ankylosing spondylitis.

This clonotype occurred once. DNA for the CDR3: TGTGCCAGCAGTCTAGCAGCGGGAGACTACGAGCAGTACTTC. It yields the protein CASSLAAGDYEQYF. The chain joins TRBV6-1 to TRBJ2-7, with 8 bases aligning to TRBD2. Germline V gives CDR1 MNHNS, CDR2 SASEGT. This CDR3 has 14 amino acids. Trimming removed 5 bases from V and 3 bases from J; junction bases left unmatched: 6.

This sequence joins TRBV12-3 or TRBV12-4 and TRBJ1-3, with 7 bases that match TRBD1. With V trimmed by 6 bases and J by 0 bases, 8 bases remained unmatched. The CDR3 has 16 amino acids. The CDR3 loop reads CASRQRQGYSGNTIYF. CDR3 nucleotide sequence: TGTGCCAGCAGACAGCGACAGGGTTACTCTGGAAACACCATATATTTT.

The chain recombines TRBV2 with TRBJ1-2; D may be TRBD1 (5 bases). Germline values: CDR1 SNHLY, CDR2 FYNNEI. The length of the CDR3 is 14 residues. V dropped 3 bases and J dropped 5 bases, with 13 bases sitting between them. The chain's CDR3 is CASSDRGALYGYTF. The DNA for the CDR3 is TGTGCCAGCAGTGACCGAGGGGCCCTTTATGGCTACACCTTC.

The V gene is TRBV5-1, the J gene TRBJ1-2; the match to TRBD1 covers 9 bases. Germline V lookup: CDR1 SGHRS, CDR2 YFSETQ. V was pared by 3 bases and J by 4 bases, with 13 bases of the junction left unmatched. CDR3 size: 17 residues. This CDR3 reads CASSSGQGPQSIYGYTF. CDR3 nucleotide sequence: TGCGCCAGCAGCTCTGGACAGGGGCCTCAAAGCATCTATGGCTACACCTTC. Variable domain in full (rest from reference TRBV5-1 and TRBJ1-2): KAGVTQTPRYLIKTRGQQVTLSCSPISGHRSVSWYQQTPGQGLQFLFEYFSETQRNKGNFPGRFSGRQFSNSRSEMNVSTLELGDSALYLCASSSGQGPQSIYGYTFGSGTRLTVV.

CDR3: CASTRRASGTSYEQYF. The CDR3, as DNA: TGTGCCAGCACCAGACGGGCTAGCGGGACCTCCTACGAGCAGTACTTC. The gene calls are TRBV6-2 or TRBV6-3 and TRBJ2-7; 9 positions match TRBD2. This CDR3 has 16 amino acids. Per the germline V gene, CDR1 is MNHEY and CDR2 is SVGEGT. Unmatched junction bases numbered 10, after V lost 7 bases and J lost 0 bases.

Ten or more counts support this clonotype. CDR3 sequence: CASSEDSRLFF. Here the CDR3 DNA reads TGTGCCAGCAGTGAGGACTCCCGGTTGTTCTTC. The chain recombines TRBV12-3 or TRBV12-4 with TRBJ2-1; D perhaps matches TRBD2 (5 bases). Trimming took off 5 bases at V and 15 bases at J, with 14 bases between the two ends. The CDR3 contains 11 residues.

The rearrangement links TRBV9 to TRBJ1-2; TRBD1 is a possible D gene (5 bases). Trimming removed 3 bases at V and 7 bases at J, with 16 bases between. The CDR3 spans 14 residues. CDR1 and CDR2 from the germline V gene are SGDLS and YYNGEE. CDR3 loop: CASSGGLEGRGYTF. The CDR3 DNA reads TGTGCCAGCAGCGGGGGCCTTGAAGGGCGTGGCTACACCTTC. Filled out from reference TRBV9 and TRBJ1-2, the complete variable domain reads DSGVTQTPKHLITATGQRVTLRCSPRSGDLSVYWYQQSLDQGLQFLIQYYNGEERAKGNILERFSAQQFPDLHSELNLSSLELGDSALYFCASSGGLEGRGYTFGSGTRLTVV.

This chain links TRBV12-3 or TRBV12-4 with TRBJ1-5; perhaps TRBD1 as D (6 bases). Trimming took off 6 bases at V and 1 base at J, with 13 bases between the two ends. The CDR3 has 15 amino acids. The CDR3 nucleotides are TGTGCCAGCAGGATTTTGGGACAAAGCAATCAGCCCCAGCATTTT. This encodes CASRILGQSNQPQHF.

The chain couples TRBV4-2 to TRBJ2-4, with D tentatively TRBD2 (5 bases). The CDR3 length is 18 residues. Germline CDR1 reads LGHNA; CDR2 reads YNFKEQ. With 1 base removed from V and 1 base from J, the gap between germline ends came to 17 bases. The CDR3 DNA follows: TGTGCCAGCAGCCAAGGACTAAAAGGAGGTGGGGCCAAAAACATTCAGTACTTC. Its translation: CASSQGLKGGGAKNIQYF.

In nucleotides, the CDR3 is TGTGCCAGCAGCTTGCCGACAGGGAAGGGGCTCGAGCAGTACTTC. Its protein product is CASSLPTGKGLEQYF. The rearrangement links TRBV11-2 to TRBJ2-7; 7 bases line up with TRBD1. Germline V gene sequence: CDR1 SGHAT, CDR2 FQNNGV. J was trimmed by 6 bases and V by 3 bases; bases with no gene match: 11. The CDR3 contains 15 residues.

This clonotype was detected only once. The chain couples TRBV19 to TRBJ2-7, with D uncertain. There are 12 residues in the CDR3. Deletions cut 4 bases from V and 9 bases from J, with 13 bases between. Germline V gene lookup returns CDR1 LNHDA and CDR2 SQIVND (reference sequence). CDR3 amino acids: CASSNGRHGQYF. As DNA, the CDR3 is TGTGCCAGTAGTAACGGAAGGCATGGGCAGTACTTC.

The sample holds many counts of this clonotype. The rearrangement joins TRBV5-1 to TRBJ1-2; D is unclear. V was shortened by 0 bases and J by 5 bases, with 8 bases between the two germline ends. CDR3 size: 13 residues. Germline V lookup: CDR1 SGHRS, CDR2 YFSETQ. CDR3 region: CASSLEGSYGYTF. CDR3 sequence (DNA): TGCGCCAGCAGCTTGGAGGGTTCATATGGCTACACCTTC.

V usage is TRBV29-1 and J usage is TRBJ1-4; D ambiguous. The CDR3 runs 15 residues. V lost 6 bases to trimming and J lost 0 bases, with 14 bases between them. CDR1 and CDR2 from the germline V gene are SQVTM and ANQGSEA. The CDR3, as DNA: TGCAGCGTCGGATCCTCGAAGGCAACTAATGAAAAACTGTTTTTT. This sequence encodes CSVGSSKATNEKLFF. Filled out from reference TRBV29-1 and TRBJ1-4, the complete variable domain reads SAVISQKPSRDICQRGTSLTIQCQVDSQVTMMFWYRQQPGQSLTLIATANQGSEATYESGFVIDKFPISRPNLTFSTLTVSNMSPEDSSIYLCSVGSSKATNEKLFFGSGTQLSVL.

The sample holds a few counts of this clonotype. V gene TRBV20-1 combines with J gene TRBJ1-2, with 10 positions matching TRBD1. The CDR3 totals 13 residues. V shed 6 bases and J 4 bases; nucleotides not matched to a gene: 5. Per germline, CDR1 DFQATT and CDR2 SNEGSKA (reference sequence). This CDR3 reads CSASDRGTYGYTF. As DNA, the CDR3 is TGCAGTGCCTCGGACAGGGGGACCTATGGCTACACCTTC.

The chain combines TRBV7-2 with TRBJ2-3; no firm D call. From germline, CDR1 is SGHTA and CDR2 FQGNSA. The CDR3 spans 17 residues. Between the trimmed V and J ends, which lost 2 bases and 0 bases, there was a span of 15 bases. This CDR3 reads CASSLLGGQFSTDTQYF. CDR3 nucleotide sequence: TGTGCCAGCAGCTTATTGGGTGGGCAGTTTAGCACAGATACGCAGTATTTT. The entire variable domain, with the rest obtained from reference TRBV7-2 and TRBJ2-3, is as follows: GAGVSQSPSNKVTEKGKDVELRCDPISGHTALYWYRQSLGQGLEFLIYFQGNSAPDKSGLPSDRFSAERTGGSVSTLTIQRTQQEDSAVYLCASSLLGGQFSTDTQYFGPGTRLTVL.

This clonotype was picked up a small number of times. The rearrangement links TRBV20-1 to TRBJ2-1; 14 bases map to TRBD2. After removal of 6 bases from V and 12 bases from J, the junction contained 10 bases not matched to a gene. The CDR3 runs 14 residues. Germline CDR1 DFQATT, CDR2 SNEGSKA (reference sequence). CDR3 nucleotides: TGCAGTGCCAGGGGGACTAGCGGGAGTTTCGGGCAGTTCTTC. This sequence encodes CSARGTSGSFGQFF.

The V and J genes are TRBV20-1 and TRBJ2-1, with D tentatively TRBD2 (6 bases). The CDR3 totals 16 residues. Germline lookup yields CDR1 DFQATT and CDR2 SNEGSKA (reference sequence). V was pared by 8 bases and J by 0 bases, with 20 bases between. Written as DNA, the CDR3 is TGCAGTCCCAGACTAGTAGTTGGGGGCTCCTACAATGAGCAGTTCTTC. Encoded protein: CSPRLVVGGSYNEQFF.

The V gene is TRBV3-1, the J gene TRBJ2-1; 10 bases align to TRBD2. The CDR3 is 16 residues long. V was pared by 0 bases and J by 7 bases, with 6 bases of the junction left unmatched. Looked up from germline, CDR1 is LGHDT and CDR2 is YNNKEL (reference sequence). Written as DNA, the CDR3 is TGTGCCAGCAGCCAAGAGGTAGCGGGAGGATGGAATGAGCAGTTCTTC. This sequence encodes CASSQEVAGGWNEQFF.